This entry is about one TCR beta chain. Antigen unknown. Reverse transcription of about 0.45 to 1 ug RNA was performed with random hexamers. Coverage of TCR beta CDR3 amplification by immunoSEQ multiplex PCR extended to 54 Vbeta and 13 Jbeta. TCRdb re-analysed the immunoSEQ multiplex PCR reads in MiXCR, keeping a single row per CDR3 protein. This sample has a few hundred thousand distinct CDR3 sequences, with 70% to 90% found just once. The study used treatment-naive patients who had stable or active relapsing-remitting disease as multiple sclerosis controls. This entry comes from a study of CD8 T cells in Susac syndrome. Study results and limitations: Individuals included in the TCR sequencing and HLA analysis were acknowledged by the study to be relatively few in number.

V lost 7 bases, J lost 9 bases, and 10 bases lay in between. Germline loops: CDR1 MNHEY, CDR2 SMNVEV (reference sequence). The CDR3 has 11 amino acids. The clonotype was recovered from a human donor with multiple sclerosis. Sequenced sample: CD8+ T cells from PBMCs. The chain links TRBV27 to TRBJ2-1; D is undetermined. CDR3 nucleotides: TGTGCCAGCATTCTTTTCGGTGAGCAGTTCTTC. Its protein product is CASILFGEQFF.